This T cell receptor (beta chain) was identified during a study of persistence of HIV-infected CD4 T cells. The immunoSEQ assay was version 4, run in survey mode. Only in-frame clones appear in the TCRdb table, and some are missing; sequencing was by immunoSEQ multiplex PCR. The sample holds about 39,000 clones, about 83% seen once. On this clone: Antigen specificity is unknown.

The germline CDR1 and CDR2 sequences are MDHEN and SYDVKM. V gave up 4 bases and J gave up 1 base, with 8 bases separating them. The CDR3 is made up of 13 amino acids. An overlapping HIV-1 Gag peptide pool stimulated these cells at 1 ug/peptide/mL. Memory cells lacking CD40L and CD69 with high CD45RO were sorted. The gene calls are TRBV28 and TRBJ2-7, with D unresolved. The sample in question was cultured CD4+ T cells from PBMCs, obtained from a patient who received antiretroviral therapy. This TCR derives from an adult with HIV. The donor label of this sample is uncertain. The DNA of the CDR3 is TGTGCCAGCAGTTATCAGAATTCCTACGAGCAGTACTTC. It translates to CASSYQNSYEQYF.